A selection of T cell receptor beta chains follows, all from one sample in a study of cytomegalovirus exposure and HLA in healthy donors. Data came from immunoSEQ multiplex PCR; TCRdb stores just in-frame clones and leaves some out. The table has just over 150,000 clones, 65% to 85% seen once. The sample taken for sequencing was PBMCs. These receptors all come from a male donor in good health and CMV-seropositive. Both conserved end residues are part of each CDR3. A D gene is named only where the DNA matches it firmly. Clone size is not always given. Where it is, it says once, few, many or a class for expanded clones.

V: TRBV2
size: NA
D: NA
J: TRBJ2-7
DNA: TGTGCCAGCAGTGAAATCGGGAGTGTTGGCTACGAGCAGTACTTC
CDR3: CASSEIGSVGYEQYF

V: TRBV19
size: NA
D: NA
J: TRBJ1-3
DNA: TGTGCCAGTACCCCCTCGCGGATCTCTGGAAACACCATATATTTT
CDR3: CASTPSRISGNTIYF

V: TRBV9
size: once
D: NA
J: TRBJ1-1
DNA: TGTGCCAGCAGCGTAGCTCCGGCAGGGGTGAACACTGAAGCTTTCTTT
CDR3: CASSVAPAGVNTEAFF

V: TRBV10-3
size: NA
D: TRBD1
J: TRBJ2-7
DNA: TGTGCCATCAGCACACAGACAGGGTCCTACGAGCAGTACTTC
CDR3: CAISTQTGSYEQYF

V: TRBV5-4
size: NA
D: TRBD1
J: TRBJ2-7
DNA: TGTGCCAGCAGCTCCGCACAGGGGTCCAACGAGCAGTACTTC
CDR3: CASSSAQGSNEQYF

V: TRBV9
size: NA
D: TRBD1
J: TRBJ2-1
DNA: TGTGCCAGCAGCGGGGGGACAGGGGGGATCAAGGTAGTCAATGAGCAGTTCTTC
CDR3: CASSGGTGGIKVVNEQFF

V: TRBV29-1
size: few
D: NA
J: TRBJ2-3
DNA: TGCAGCGTGAAGGAGCGGCAGCCAATCACAGATACGCAGTATTTT
CDR3: CSVKERQPITDTQYF

V: TRBV5-4
size: NA
D: NA
J: TRBJ1-1
DNA: TGTGCCAGCAGCTCCTACAGGGTATGGACTGAAGCTTTCTTT
CDR3: CASSSYRVWTEAFF

V: TRBV2
size: NA
D: NA
J: TRBJ2-1
DNA: TGTGCCAGCACTCGGGGGGCGCTGGGGTACAATGAGCAGTTCTTC
CDR3: CASTRGALGYNEQFF

V: TRBV7-9
size: NA
D: NA
J: TRBJ1-3
DNA: TGTGCCAGCAGCTCCTGGGACTTCATCTCTGGAAACACCATATATTTT
CDR3: CASSSWDFISGNTIYF

V: TRBV15
size: NA
D: TRBD1
J: TRBJ1-1
DNA: TGTGCCACCAGCGAACCCTGGACAGGCGACACTGAAGCTTTCTTT
CDR3: CATSEPWTGDTEAFF

V: TRBV5-4
size: few
D: TRBD1
J: TRBJ1-2
DNA: TGTGCCAGCAGCTTGTGGGGACAGGGGGCTTGGGGCTACACCTTC
CDR3: CASSLWGQGAWGYTF

V: TRBV29-1
size: NA
D: NA
J: TRBJ2-4
DNA: TGCAGCGTTGAAGCTAGCGCTCTAGCCAAAAACATTCAGTACTTC
CDR3: CSVEASALAKNIQYF

V: TRBV28
size: NA
D: TRBD2
J: TRBJ2-1
DNA: TGTGCCAGCAGTTTAAATGGTCCCCTAGCGGGTTACAATGAGCAGTTCTTC
CDR3: CASSLNGPLAGYNEQFF

V: TRBV18
size: NA
D: TRBD1
J: TRBJ1-1
DNA: TGTGCCAGCTCCCCAGACAGGGGGAACACTGAAGCTTTCTTT
CDR3: CASSPDRGNTEAFF

V: TRBV28
size: NA
D: TRBD1
J: TRBJ1-2
DNA: TGTGCCAGCAGTTTTACAGGGGGCGGCTACACCTTC
CDR3: CASSFTGGGYTF

V: TRBV7-6
size: NA
D: TRBD1
J: TRBJ1-1
DNA: TGTGCCAGCAGCCAGACCTGGACAGGGGGGAACACTGAAGCTTTCTTT
CDR3: CASSQTWTGGNTEAFF

V: TRBV7-9
size: NA
D: TRBD1
J: TRBJ2-7
DNA: TGTGCCAGCAGCCGACCGGACAGGGACTACGAGCAGTACTTC
CDR3: CASSRPDRDYEQYF

V: TRBV2
size: NA
D: NA
J: TRBJ1-2
DNA: TGTGCCAGCAGTGAAGCCCTCGACAGGATCTATGGCTACACCTTC
CDR3: CASSEALDRIYGYTF

V: TRBV18
size: NA
D: TRBD2
J: TRBJ2-7
DNA: TGTGCCAGCTCAGGACTAGCGAGGCCTTACGAGCAGTACTTC
CDR3: CASSGLARPYEQYF

V: TRBV20-1
size: few
D: NA
J: TRBJ1-5
DNA: TGCAGTGCTTCTCCCAATCAGCCCCAGCATTTT
CDR3: CSASPNQPQHF

V: TRBV4-3
size: NA
D: NA
J: TRBJ1-4
DNA: TGCGCCAGCAGCCAAGAGGGTGGGGGCGGAGAAAAACTGTTTTTT
CDR3: CASSQEGGGGEKLFF

V: TRBV12-1
size: NA
D: NA
J: TRBJ2-7
DNA: TGTGCCAGCAGCGTCCCAGGGACTAGCGGGTTCTACGAGCAGTACTTC
CDR3: CASSVPGTSGFYEQYF

V: TRBV9
size: NA
D: TRBD1
J: TRBJ2-7
DNA: TGTGCCAGCAGCGTAGGGCAGGGGGCCTCCTACGAGCAGTACTTC
CDR3: CASSVGQGASYEQYF

V: TRBV21-1
size: once
D: NA
J: TRBJ2-7
DNA: TGTGCCAGCAGCAAAGTCATCGCTAGCGCTACCTACGAGCAGTACTTC
CDR3: CASSKVIASATYEQYF

V: TRBV5-1
size: NA
D: TRBD2
J: TRBJ2-5
DNA: TGCGCCAGCAGCTCGTGGCCCCGAGGACTAGACGGACGGGGGGAGACCCAGTACTTC
CDR3: CASSSWPRGLDGRGETQYF

V: TRBV6-5
size: NA
D: NA
J: TRBJ2-1
DNA: TGTGCCAGCAGTTACGTGTCGGGAGTTGGGTACAATGAGCAGTTCTTC
CDR3: CASSYVSGVGYNEQFF

V: TRBV5-1
size: NA
D: NA
J: TRBJ1-2
DNA: TGCGCCAGCAGCATCGGGGTTGGCTACACCTTC
CDR3: CASSIGVGYTF